Each of the 8 T cell receptor beta chains below was sequenced from the same sample in a study of identical twins' blood T cells. TCRdb reprocessed the 5' RACE reads via MiXCR and lists one record per CDR3 protein. The table shows about 370,000 distinct CDR3 sequences, with under 30% occurring only once. The sequenced sample consisted of PBMCs. The receptors stem from a woman aged 18-49 years in good health.

In the case of this clonotype: This may come from a read error, since a much larger clone is one base off. The chain couples TRBV5-1 to TRBJ2-1; D is undetermined. This CDR3 is built from 15 residues. Trimming took 1 base from V and 6 from J, leaving 14 bases between them. In germline, CDR1 is SGHRS, CDR2 YFSETQ. CDR3 sequence (DNA): TGCGCCAGCAGCTTGACAGCTAGTTGGGGCAATGAGCAGTTCTTC. Its translation is CASSLTASWGNEQFF.

The chain links TRBV7-9 to TRBJ2-3; D perhaps matches TRBD1 (6 bases). V was trimmed by 5 bases and J by 6 bases, leaving 15 bases between them. The CDR3 sequence is 14 residues long. The V gene's germline CDR1 is SEHNR and CDR2 FQNEAQ (reference sequence). DNA for the CDR3: TGTGCCAGCAGCCCTGGACAGCCTTGGGATACGCAGTATTTT. This gives the protein CASSPGQPWDTQYF. The full variable domain, completed using reference TRBV7-9 and TRBJ2-3, is DTGVSQNPRHKITKRGQNVTFRCDPISEHNRLYWYRQTLGQGPEFLTYFQNEAQLEKSRLLSDRFSAERPKGSFSTLEIQRTEQGDSAMYLCASSPGQPWDTQYFGPGTRLTVL.

This clonotype was recorded at least ten times. The chain has TRBV6-7 and TRBJ2-3, with a weak D call TRBD2 (5 bases). TRBV6-7 is placed among ORFs of uncertain function. The CDR3 runs to 15 residues. V shed 7 bases and J shed 2 bases, with 16 bases lying between them. The CDR3 sequence is CASNIGRLITDTQYF. The CDR3 coding sequence is TGTGCCAGCAACATAGGGAGACTTATCACAGATACGCAGTATTTT.

The chain couples TRBV5-1 to TRBJ1-3; D is perhaps TRBD1 (6 bases). V lost 0 bases and J 4 bases, leaving 11 bases between the germline ends. This CDR3 comprises 15 residues. Germline V gene data show CDR1 as SGHRS and CDR2 as YFSETQ. This chain's CDR3 is CASSLEWTVGNTIYF. The CDR3 coding sequence is TGCGCCAGCAGCTTGGAATGGACAGTCGGAAACACCATATATTTT.

J is TRBJ1-2 and V is TRBV2; D may be TRBD1 (5 bases). CDR3 length: 13 residues. CDR1 is SNHLY, CDR2 FYNNEI, per germline. V was clipped by 9 bases and J by 0 bases, with 11 bases between them. The DNA of the CDR3 is TGTGCCAGTATTAGACAGCCTAACTATGGCTACACCTTC. Amino acids: CASIRQPNYGYTF.

V is TRBV20-1 and J is TRBJ1-1; 7 bases align to TRBD1. Germline assignment: CDR1 DFQATT and CDR2 SNEGSKA (reference sequence). V shed 0 bases, J shed 5 bases, and the junction held 9 bases outside the gene matches. This CDR3 comprises 15 residues. This CDR3 is CSARDRAGGYTEAFF. Here the CDR3 DNA reads TGCAGTGCTAGAGATCGGGCAGGGGGATATACTGAAGCTTTCTTT.

This clonotype has a handful of counts. The genes are TRBV12-3 or TRBV12-4 and TRBJ2-1, with D perhaps matching TRBD2 (6 bases). The V end lost 7 bases, the J end lost 5 bases, and 12 bases lay between the germline ends. The CDR3 covers 13 residues. As DNA, the CDR3 is TGTGCCAGCACTGGACTACTTCACAATGAGCAGTTCTTC. This sequence encodes CASTGLLHNEQFF.

A few counts support this clonotype. The J gene is TRBJ2-2, the V gene TRBV3-1; 7 bases align to TRBD1. CDR1 and CDR2 (germline): LGHDT, YNNKEL (reference sequence). CDR3 size: 17 residues. V was pared by 2 bases and J by 0 bases, with 6 bases of the junction left unmatched. CDR3 sequence (DNA): TGTGCCAGCAGCCAAACCTACGGGACAGCGAACACCGGGGAGCTGTTTTTT. Translation gives CASSQTYGTANTGELFF.